These T cell receptor beta chains were read from a single sample in a study of beta chain features in type 1 diabetes. Libraries were prepared by immunoSEQ multiplex PCR; TCRdb keeps only in-frame clonotypes and omits some of them. The top ten clones hold less than 0.45% of a sample with more than 300,000 clones, less than 10% of them seen once. The sample consisted of central memory CD4+ T cells from blood. The source is a young woman in good health. Each CDR3 is given with its conserved first and last residue. D genes are given only for firm matches. A clone size is listed for some rows: how often the clone was seen (once, few, many), or a class if it is expanded.

15 | TRBJ1-4 | TRBV4-3 | few | NA | CASSQGYATNEKLFF | TGCGCCAGCAGCCAAGGATATGCAACTAATGAAAAACTGTTTTTT
15 | TRBJ2-3 | TRBV10-3 | NA | NA | CAISEPNRGTDTQYF | TGTGCCATCAGTGAGCCGAACAGAGGCACAGATACGCAGTATTTT
15 | TRBJ1-5 | TRBV19 | few | NA | CASSLRDNGNQPQHF | TGTGCCAGTAGTCTCAGGGATAACGGCAATCAGCCCCAGCATTTT
13 | TRBJ2-1 | TRBV15 | few | NA | CATSLGTINEQFF | TGTGCCACCAGCCTAGGGACAATAAATGAGCAGTTCTTC
14 | TRBJ2-1 | TRBV29-1 | NA | TRBD2 | CSVRSGSRGGEQFF | TGCAGCGTACGTAGCGGGAGCCGGGGGGGTGAGCAGTTCTTC
16 | TRBJ2-7 | TRBV5-1 | few | NA | CASSLAPGQGSYEQYF | TGCGCCAGCAGCTTGGCCCCGGGGCAGGGGTCGTACGAGCAGTACTTC
13 | TRBJ1-2 | TRBV5-1 | NA | NA | CASSLASGYGYTF | TGCGCCAGCAGCTTGGCCTCGGGGTATGGCTACACCTTC
17 | TRBJ2-7 | TRBV7-8 | NA | NA | CASSPRQEPKGEYEQYF | TGTGCCAGCAGCCCCAGACAGGAGCCTAAGGGGGAATACGAGCAGTACTTC
15 | TRBJ2-2 | TRBV9 | few | NA | CASSVGPGNTGELFF | TGTGCCAGCAGCGTAGGTCCCGGAAACACCGGGGAGCTGTTTTTT
13 | TRBJ2-1 | TRBV6-5 | NA | NA | CASERGYYNEQFF | TGTGCCAGTGAGAGAGGGTACTACAATGAGCAGTTCTTC
16 | TRBJ2-5 | TRBV7-8 | few | TRBD1 | CASSSIGTGGGETQYF | TGTGCCAGCAGCTCGATCGGGACAGGGGGCGGAGAGACCCAGTACTTC
14 | TRBJ1-3 | TRBV2 | few | NA | CASSGPTGGNTIYF | TGTGCCAGCAGCGGTCCGACCGGAGGAAACACCATATATTTT
15 | TRBJ2-1 | TRBV18 | NA | TRBD2 | CASSPPPSGYNEQFF | TGTGCCAGCTCACCACCGCCTAGCGGCTACAATGAGCAGTTCTTC
13 | TRBJ2-1 | TRBV18 | few | NA | CASSPPGYNEQFF | TGTGCCAGCTCACCACCAGGGTACAATGAGCAGTTCTTC
13 | TRBJ1-1 | TRBV6-6 | few | NA | CASSLAIGTEAFF | TGTGCCAGCAGTTTAGCGATCGGCACTGAAGCTTTCTTT
14 | TRBJ2-3 | TRBV2 | NA | NA | CASSEFQGTDTQYF | TGTGCCAGCAGTGAATTTCAGGGCACAGATACGCAGTATTTT
15 | TRBJ2-7 | TRBV28 | few | TRBD1 | CASSFGDRSAYEQYF | TGTGCCAGCAGTTTTGGGGACAGGTCCGCTTACGAGCAGTACTTC
15 | TRBJ1-4 | TRBV4-2 | NA | NA | CASSQAAAGQEKLFF | TGTGCCAGCAGCCAAGCGGCAGCAGGACAAGAAAAACTGTTTTTT
16 | TRBJ2-6 | TRBV7-9 | few | TRBD2 | CASSSYGRSGANVLTF | TGTGCCAGCAGCTCGTACGGGAGGTCTGGGGCCAACGTCCTGACTTTC
15 | TRBJ2-7 | TRBV6-5 | NA | NA | CASRIPGKRAYEQYF | TGTGCCAGCAGGATTCCAGGGAAAAGGGCCTACGAGCAGTACTTC
14 | TRBJ1-2 | TRBV4-2 | few | NA | CASSQLGAGYGYTF | TGTGCCAGCAGCCAATTGGGGGCGGGCTATGGCTACACCTTC
13 | TRBJ1-2 | TRBV7-2 | NA | NA | CASSFFSGYGYTF | TGTGCCAGCAGCTTTTTTTCGGGCTATGGCTACACCTTC
12 | TRBJ1-1 | TRBV28 | NA | NA | CASHRRNTEAFF | TGTGCCAGCCACAGACGAAACACTGAAGCTTTCTTT
15 | TRBJ2-6 | TRBV7-2 | few | NA | CASKPGTSGANVLTF | TGTGCCAGCAAACCCGGGACCTCTGGGGCCAACGTCCTGACTTTC
17 | TRBJ2-1 | TRBV28 | NA | TRBD2 | CASSSPSGTSGNNEQFF | TGTGCCAGCAGCTCCCCATCGGGGACTAGCGGGAATAATGAGCAGTTCTTC
14 | TRBJ2-7 | TRBV7-2 | few | TRBD1 | CASSSNRGPYEQYF | TGTGCCAGCAGCTCTAACAGGGGCCCCTACGAGCAGTACTTC
18 | TRBJ2-2 | TRBV4-3 | many | TRBD2 | CASSRGGSGSVVTGELFF | TGCGCCAGCAGCCGAGGCGGTAGCGGGAGTGTTGTCACCGGGGAGCTGTTTTTT
14 | TRBJ2-1 | TRBV9 | NA | NA | CASSVARGSDEQFF | TGTGCCAGCAGCGTAGCTCGGGGTAGCGATGAGCAGTTCTTC
14 | TRBJ1-1 | TRBV7-9 | many | NA | CASSLGHVNTEAFF | TGTGCCAGCAGCTTAGGTCACGTGAACACTGAAGCTTTCTTT
15 | TRBJ1-2 | TRBV28 | once | NA | CASSLQDSRRNGYTF | TGTGCCAGCAGTTTGCAGGACTCCCGGAGGAATGGCTACACCTTC
14 | TRBJ1-1 | TRBV7-9 | few | NA | CASSLRVVGTEAFF | TGTGCCAGCAGCTTGCGGGTGGTTGGCACTGAAGCTTTCTTT
15 | TRBJ2-3 | TRBV2 | few | TRBD1 | CASSVDREGADTQYF | TGTGCCAGCAGTGTGGACAGGGAAGGGGCAGATACGCAGTATTTT
16 | TRBJ2-7 | TRBV28 | NA | NA | CASRFGTGLEGYEQYF | TGTGCCAGCAGATTCGGGACAGGACTAGAGGGCTACGAGCAGTACTTC
17 | TRBJ2-2 | TRBV7-8 | few | TRBD2 | CASRLGLAGANTGELFF | TGTGCCAGCAGACTCGGACTAGCGGGAGCGAACACCGGGGAGCTGTTTTTT
12 | TRBJ1-5 | TRBV25-1 | few | NA | CASRDGNQPQHF | TGTGCCAGCAGGGACGGCAATCAGCCCCAGCATTTT
16 | TRBJ2-1 | TRBV7-2 | NA | TRBD2 | CASSPLSGSSYNEQFF | TGTGCCAGCAGTCCCTTGAGCGGGAGCTCCTACAATGAGCAGTTCTTC
16 | TRBJ2-1 | TRBV18 | few | TRBD1 | CASSPSPGQDGNEQFF | TGTGCCAGCTCACCATCCCCAGGACAGGACGGAAATGAGCAGTTCTTC
14 | TRBJ2-5 | TRBV28 | NA | NA | CASSFGGVQETQYF | TGTGCCAGCAGTTTTGGCGGGGTCCAAGAGACCCAGTACTTC
13 | TRBJ2-1 | TRBV11-2 | few | NA | CASSSRYGNEQFF | TGTGCCAGCAGCTCCCGCTACGGCAATGAGCAGTTCTTC
13 | TRBJ1-1 | TRBV7-9 | few | NA | CASSPMMNTEAFF | TGTGCCAGCAGCCCGATGATGAACACTGAAGCTTTCTTT
12 | TRBJ2-1 | TRBV7-9 | few | NA | CASSLAGDIQFF | TGTGCCAGCAGCTTAGCGGGGGACATCCAGTTCTTC